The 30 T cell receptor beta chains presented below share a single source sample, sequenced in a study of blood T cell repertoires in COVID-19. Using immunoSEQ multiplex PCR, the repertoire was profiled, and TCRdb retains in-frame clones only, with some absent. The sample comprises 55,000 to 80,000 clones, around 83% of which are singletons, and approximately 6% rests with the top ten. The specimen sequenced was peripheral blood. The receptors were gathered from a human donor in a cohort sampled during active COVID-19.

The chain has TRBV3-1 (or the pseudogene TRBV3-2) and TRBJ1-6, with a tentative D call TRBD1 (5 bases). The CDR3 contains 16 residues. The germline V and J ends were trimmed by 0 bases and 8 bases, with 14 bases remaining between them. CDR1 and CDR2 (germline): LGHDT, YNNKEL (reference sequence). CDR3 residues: CASSQERPTAYSPLHF. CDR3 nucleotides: TGTGCCAGCAGCCAAGAGAGGCCGACAGCGTATTCACCCCTCCACTTT.

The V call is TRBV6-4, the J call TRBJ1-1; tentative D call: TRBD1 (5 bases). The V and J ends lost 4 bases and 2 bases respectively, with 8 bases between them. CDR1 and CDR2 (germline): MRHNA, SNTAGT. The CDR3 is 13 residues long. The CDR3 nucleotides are TGTGCCAGCAGTGCGCAGGGTAACACTGAAGCTTTCTTT. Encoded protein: CASSAQGNTEAFF.

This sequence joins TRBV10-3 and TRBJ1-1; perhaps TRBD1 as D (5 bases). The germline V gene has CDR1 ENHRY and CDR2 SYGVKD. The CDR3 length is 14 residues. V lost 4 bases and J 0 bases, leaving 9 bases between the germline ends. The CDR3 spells CAISAGPLNTEAFF. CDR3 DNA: TGTGCCATCAGTGCAGGGCCTTTGAACACTGAAGCTTTCTTT.

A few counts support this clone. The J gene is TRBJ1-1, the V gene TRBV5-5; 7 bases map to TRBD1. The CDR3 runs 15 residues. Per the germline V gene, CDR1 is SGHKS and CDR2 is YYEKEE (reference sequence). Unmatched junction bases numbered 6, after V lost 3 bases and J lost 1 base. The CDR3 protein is CASSSWTGRNTEAFF. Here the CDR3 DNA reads TGTGCCAGCAGCTCCTGGACAGGCAGGAACACTGAAGCTTTCTTT.

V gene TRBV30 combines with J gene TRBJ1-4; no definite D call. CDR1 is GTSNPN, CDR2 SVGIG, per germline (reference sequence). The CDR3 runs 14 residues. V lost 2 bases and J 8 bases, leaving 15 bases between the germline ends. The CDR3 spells CAWSLDGAGEKLFF. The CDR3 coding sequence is TGTGCCTGGAGTTTAGACGGAGCGGGGGAAAAACTGTTTTTT.

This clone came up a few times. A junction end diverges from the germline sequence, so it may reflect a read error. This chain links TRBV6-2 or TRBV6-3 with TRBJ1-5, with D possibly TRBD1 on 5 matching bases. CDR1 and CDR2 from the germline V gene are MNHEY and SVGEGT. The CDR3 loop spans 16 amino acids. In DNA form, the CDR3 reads TGTGCCAGCAGTTACGCGGGGCAATACAGCAGTCAGCCCCAGCATTTT. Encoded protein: CASSYAGQYSSQPQHF.

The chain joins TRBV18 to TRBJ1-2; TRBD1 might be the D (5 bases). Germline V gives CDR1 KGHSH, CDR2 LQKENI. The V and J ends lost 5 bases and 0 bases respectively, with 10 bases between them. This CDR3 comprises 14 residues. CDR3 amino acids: CASSGAAPNYGYTF. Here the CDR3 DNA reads TGTGCCAGCTCAGGGGCAGCACCTAACTATGGCTACACCTTC.

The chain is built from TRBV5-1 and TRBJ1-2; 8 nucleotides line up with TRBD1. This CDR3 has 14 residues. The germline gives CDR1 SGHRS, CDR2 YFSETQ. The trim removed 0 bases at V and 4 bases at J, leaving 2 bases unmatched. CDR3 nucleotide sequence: TGCGCCAGCAGCTTGGGGGGACAGGTCTATGGCTACACCTTC. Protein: CASSLGGQVYGYTF.

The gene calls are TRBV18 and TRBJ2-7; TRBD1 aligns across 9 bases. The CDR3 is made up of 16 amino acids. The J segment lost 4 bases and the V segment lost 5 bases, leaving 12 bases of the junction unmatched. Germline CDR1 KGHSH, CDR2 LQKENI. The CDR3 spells CASSTTGTGKGYEQYF. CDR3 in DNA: TGTGCCAGCTCAACAACCGGGACAGGGAAAGGATACGAGCAGTACTTC.

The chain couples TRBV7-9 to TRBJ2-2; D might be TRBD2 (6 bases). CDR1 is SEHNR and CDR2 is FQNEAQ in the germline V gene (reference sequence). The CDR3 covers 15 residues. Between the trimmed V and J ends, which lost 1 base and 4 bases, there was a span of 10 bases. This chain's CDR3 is CASSLGGESTGELFF. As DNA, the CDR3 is TGTGCCAGCAGCTTAGGGGGGGAGTCCACCGGGGAGCTGTTTTTT.

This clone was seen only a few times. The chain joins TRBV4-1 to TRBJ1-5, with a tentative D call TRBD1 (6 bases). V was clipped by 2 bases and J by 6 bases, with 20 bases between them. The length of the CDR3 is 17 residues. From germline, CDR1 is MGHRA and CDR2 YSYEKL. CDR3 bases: TGCGCCAGCAGCCAACCTCTTCCAGGGGTAAGGACTCAGCCCCAGCATTTT. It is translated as CASSQPLPGVRTQPQHF.

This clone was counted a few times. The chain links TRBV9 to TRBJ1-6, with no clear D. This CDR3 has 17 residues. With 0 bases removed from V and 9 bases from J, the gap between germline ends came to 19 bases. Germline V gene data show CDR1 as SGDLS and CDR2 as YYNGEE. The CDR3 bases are TGTGCCAGCAGCGTAGAGTGGATGGCCTCGGAGAGTTCACCCCTCCACTTT. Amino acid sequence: CASSVEWMASESSPLHF. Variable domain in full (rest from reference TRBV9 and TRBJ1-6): DSGVTQTPKHLITATGQRVTLRCSPRSGDLSVYWYQQSLDQGLQFLIQYYNGEERAKGNILERFSAQQFPDLHSELNLSSLELGDSALYFCASSVEWMASESSPLHFGNGTRLTVT.

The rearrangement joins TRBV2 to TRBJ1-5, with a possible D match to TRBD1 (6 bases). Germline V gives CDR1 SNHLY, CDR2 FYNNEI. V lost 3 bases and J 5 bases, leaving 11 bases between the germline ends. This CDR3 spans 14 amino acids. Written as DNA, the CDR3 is TGTGCCAGCAGTGAGGGGACACCTTATCAGCCCCAGCATTTT. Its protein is CASSEGTPYQPQHF.

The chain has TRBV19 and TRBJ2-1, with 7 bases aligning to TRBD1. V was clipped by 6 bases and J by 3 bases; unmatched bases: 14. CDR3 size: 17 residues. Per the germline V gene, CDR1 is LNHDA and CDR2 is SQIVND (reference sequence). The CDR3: CASRYYPDRALYNEQFF. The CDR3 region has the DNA TGTGCCAGTAGGTATTACCCCGACAGGGCACTCTACAATGAGCAGTTCTTC.

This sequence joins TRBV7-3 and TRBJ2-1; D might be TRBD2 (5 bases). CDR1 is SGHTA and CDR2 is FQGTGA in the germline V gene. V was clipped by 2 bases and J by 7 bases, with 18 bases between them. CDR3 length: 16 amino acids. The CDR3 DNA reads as TGTGCCAGCAGCTTAGGTGCGGGCCCTACCTTTAATGAGCAGTTCTTC. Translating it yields CASSLGAGPTFNEQFF.

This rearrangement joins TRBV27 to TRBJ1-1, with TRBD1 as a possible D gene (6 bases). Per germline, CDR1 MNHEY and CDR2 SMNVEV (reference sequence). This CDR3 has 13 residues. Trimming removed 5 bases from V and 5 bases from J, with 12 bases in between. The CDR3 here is CASSLPGVTEAFF. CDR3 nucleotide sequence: TGTGCCAGCAGTCTTCCAGGGGTAACTGAAGCTTTCTTT.

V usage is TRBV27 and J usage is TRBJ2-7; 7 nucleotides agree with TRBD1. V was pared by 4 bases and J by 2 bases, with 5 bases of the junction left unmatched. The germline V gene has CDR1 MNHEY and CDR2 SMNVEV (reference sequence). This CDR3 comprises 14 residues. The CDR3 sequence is CASSSRQGAYEQYF. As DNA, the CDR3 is TGTGCCAGCAGTTCCAGACAGGGTGCCTACGAGCAGTACTTC.

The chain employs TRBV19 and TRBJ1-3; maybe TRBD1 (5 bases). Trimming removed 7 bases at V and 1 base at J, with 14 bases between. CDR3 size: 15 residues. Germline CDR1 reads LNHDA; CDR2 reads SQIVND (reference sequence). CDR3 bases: TGTGCCAGTACCATTCAGGGTATTTCTGGAAACACCATATATTTT. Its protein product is CASTIQGISGNTIYF. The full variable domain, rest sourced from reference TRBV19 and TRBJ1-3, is DGGITQSPKYLFRKEGQNVTLSCEQNLNHDAMYWYRQDPGQGLRLIYYSQIVNDFQKGDIAEGYSVSREKKESFPLTVTSAQKNPTAFYLCASTIQGISGNTIYFGEGSWLTVV.

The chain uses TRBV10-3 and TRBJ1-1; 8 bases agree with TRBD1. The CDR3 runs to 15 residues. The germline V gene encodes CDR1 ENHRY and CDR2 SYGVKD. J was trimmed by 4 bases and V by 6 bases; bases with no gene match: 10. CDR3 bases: TGTGCCATCAGGACAGGGGCGATGATGGGCACTGAAGCTTTCTTT. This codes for CAIRTGAMMGTEAFF.

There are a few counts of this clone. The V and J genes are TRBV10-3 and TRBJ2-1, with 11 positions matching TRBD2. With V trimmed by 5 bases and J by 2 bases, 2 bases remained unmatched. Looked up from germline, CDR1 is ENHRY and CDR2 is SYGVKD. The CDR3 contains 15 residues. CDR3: CAISPSGGTYNEQFF. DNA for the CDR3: TGTGCCATCAGTCCTAGCGGGGGGACCTACAATGAGCAGTTCTTC.

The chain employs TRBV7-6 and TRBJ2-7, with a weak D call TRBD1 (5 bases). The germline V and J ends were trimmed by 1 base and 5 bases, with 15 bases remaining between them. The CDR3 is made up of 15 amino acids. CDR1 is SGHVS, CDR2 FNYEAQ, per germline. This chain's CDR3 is CASSLDTGFTHEQYF. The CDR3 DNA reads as TGTGCCAGCAGCTTAGACACAGGCTTTACCCACGAGCAGTACTTC.

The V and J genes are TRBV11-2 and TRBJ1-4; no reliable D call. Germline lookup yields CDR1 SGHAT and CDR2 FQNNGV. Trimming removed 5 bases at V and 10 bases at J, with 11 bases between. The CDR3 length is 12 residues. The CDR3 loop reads CASSHKEGKLFF. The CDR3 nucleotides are TGTGCCAGCAGCCACAAAGAGGGAAAACTGTTTTTT.

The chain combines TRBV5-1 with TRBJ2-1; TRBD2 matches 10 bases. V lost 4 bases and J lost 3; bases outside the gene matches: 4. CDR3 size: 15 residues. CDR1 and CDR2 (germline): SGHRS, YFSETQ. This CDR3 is CASSEGLAVYNEQFF. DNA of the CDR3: TGCGCCAGCAGCGAAGGACTAGCGGTCTACAATGAGCAGTTCTTC.

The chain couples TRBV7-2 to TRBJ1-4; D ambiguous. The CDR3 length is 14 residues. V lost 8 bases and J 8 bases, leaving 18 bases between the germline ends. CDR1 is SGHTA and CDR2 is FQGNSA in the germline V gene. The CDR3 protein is CASALSGVSEKLFF. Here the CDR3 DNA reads TGTGCCAGCGCCCTGAGCGGGGTTTCCGAAAAACTGTTTTTT.

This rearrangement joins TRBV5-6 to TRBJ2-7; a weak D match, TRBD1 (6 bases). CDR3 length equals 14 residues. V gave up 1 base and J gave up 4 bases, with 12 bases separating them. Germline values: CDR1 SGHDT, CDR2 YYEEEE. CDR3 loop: CASSLRQGWYEQYF. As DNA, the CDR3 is TGTGCCAGCAGCTTGAGGCAGGGGTGGTACGAGCAGTACTTC.

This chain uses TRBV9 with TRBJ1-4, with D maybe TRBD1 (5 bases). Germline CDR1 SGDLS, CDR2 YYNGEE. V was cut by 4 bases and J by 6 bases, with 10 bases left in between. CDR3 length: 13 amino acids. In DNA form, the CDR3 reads TGTGCCAGCAGCAAGGGACTGGATGAAAAACTGTTTTTT. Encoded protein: CASSKGLDEKLFF.

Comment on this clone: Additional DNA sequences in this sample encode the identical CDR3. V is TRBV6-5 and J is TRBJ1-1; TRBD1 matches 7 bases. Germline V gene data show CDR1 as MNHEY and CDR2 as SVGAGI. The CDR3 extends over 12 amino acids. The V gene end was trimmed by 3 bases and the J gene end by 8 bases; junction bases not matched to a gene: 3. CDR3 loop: CASSYSGGEAFF. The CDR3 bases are TGTGCCAGCAGTTATTCAGGGGGAGAAGCTTTCTTT.

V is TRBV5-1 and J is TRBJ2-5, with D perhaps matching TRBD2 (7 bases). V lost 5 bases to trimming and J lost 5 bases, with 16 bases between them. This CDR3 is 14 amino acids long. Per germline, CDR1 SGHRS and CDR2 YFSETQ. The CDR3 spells CASRRGAVRETQYF. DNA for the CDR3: TGCGCCAGCAGACGGGGGGCGGTAAGGGAGACCCAGTACTTC. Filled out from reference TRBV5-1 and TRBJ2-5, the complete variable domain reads KAGVTQTPRYLIKTRGQQVTLSCSPISGHRSVSWYQQTPGQGLQFLFEYFSETQRNKGNFPGRFSGRQFSNSRSEMNVSTLELGDSALYLCASRRGAVRETQYFGPGTRLLVL.

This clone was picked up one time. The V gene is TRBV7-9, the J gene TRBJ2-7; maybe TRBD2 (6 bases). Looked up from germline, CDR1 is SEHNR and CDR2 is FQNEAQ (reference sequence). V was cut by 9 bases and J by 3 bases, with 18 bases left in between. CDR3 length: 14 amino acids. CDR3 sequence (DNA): TGTGCCAGTAACCTCGGAGGGACTTTCTACGAGCAGTACTTC. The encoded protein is CASNLGGTFYEQYF.

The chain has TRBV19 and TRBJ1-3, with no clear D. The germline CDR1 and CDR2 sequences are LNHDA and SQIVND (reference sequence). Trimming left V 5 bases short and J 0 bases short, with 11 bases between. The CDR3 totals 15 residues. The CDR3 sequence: CASSLPRYSGNTIYF. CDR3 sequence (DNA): TGTGCCAGTAGTCTTCCCCGGTACTCTGGAAACACCATATATTTT.